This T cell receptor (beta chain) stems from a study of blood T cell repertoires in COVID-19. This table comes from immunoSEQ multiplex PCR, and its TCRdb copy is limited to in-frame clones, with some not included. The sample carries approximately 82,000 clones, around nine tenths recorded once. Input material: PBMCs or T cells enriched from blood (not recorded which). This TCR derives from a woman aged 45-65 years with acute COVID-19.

CDR3 sequence (DNA): TGTGCCAGCAGCCCACAGGGGGCGGGAGCGAACACTGAAGCTTTCTTT. Translating gives CASSPQGAGANTEAFF. V gene TRBV7-2 combines with J gene TRBJ1-1; TRBD1 matches at 9 bases. The CDR3 totals 16 residues. The germline CDR1 and CDR2 sequences are SGHTA and FQGNSA. The ends lost 5 bases at V and 1 base at J; junction bases unmatched: 8.